These 30 T cell receptor beta chains share one sample of origin, sequenced in a study of beta chain features in type 1 diabetes. cDNA synthesis used the whole RNA isolate, giving expressed TCRB sequences. The assay was immunoSEQ multiplex PCR, and TCRdb's table has in-frame clones only and misses some. The sample lists hundreds of thousands of clones, over 12% occurring once. Overall study results and limits: Shortening that was moderate but significant affected the TCRB CDR3s of Type 1 diabetes patients in all four CD4+ subsets.

The antigens for these receptors are not known. Sequencing input: naive CD4+ T cells from blood. Source of these receptors: a man between 18 and 35 years old with type 1 diabetes.

In its sample, this clone was seen a few times. This chain uses TRBV4-2 with TRBJ2-5; 14 nucleotides agree with TRBD2. The CDR3 has 17 residues. The trim removed 4 bases at V and 4 bases at J, leaving 8 bases unmatched. Germline CDR1 and CDR2: LGHNA and YNFKEQ. In DNA form, the CDR3 reads TGTGCCAGCAGCCGGGGACTAGCGGGGGAAAAGGGAGAGACCCAGTACTTC. Translated, it gives CASSRGLAGEKGETQYF.

On this clone: This sample also contains other DNA sequences that code for the same CDR3. The chain has TRBV7-9 and TRBJ2-7; D gene uncertain. Looked up from germline, CDR1 is SEHNR and CDR2 is FQNEAQ (reference sequence). Trimming removed 0 bases at V and 4 bases at J, with 10 bases between. This CDR3 contains 14 residues. The CDR3 DNA follows: TGTGCCAGCAGCTTAGCTCGGTCCTCGTACGAGCAGTACTTC. This gives the protein CASSLARSSYEQYF.

This clone occurred a few times. V usage is TRBV4-3 and J usage is TRBJ2-2; tentatively, D is TRBD1 (5 bases). CDR1 and CDR2 (germline): LGHNA, YSLEER. V shed 4 bases and J shed 0 bases, with 12 bases lying between them. This CDR3 has 16 residues. The CDR3, as DNA: TGCGCCAGCAGCCCGGACATCTACGCGAACACCGGGGAGCTGTTTTTT. Encoded protein: CASSPDIYANTGELFF.

Concerning this clone itself: Other DNA sequences in this sample translate to the same CDR3. The chain joins TRBV7-9 to TRBJ1-5; no reliable D call. The germline gives CDR1 SEHNR, CDR2 FQNEAQ (reference sequence). Trimming stripped 3 bases from V and 4 bases from J, with 7 bases between. The CDR3 extends over 13 amino acids. The CDR3 loop reads CASSFEGNQPQHF. CDR3 nucleotide sequence: TGTGCCAGCAGCTTCGAGGGAAATCAGCCCCAGCATTTT.

A note on this clone: Other DNA sequences of this sample code for an identical CDR3. This chain joins TRBV5-1 and TRBJ1-1; perhaps TRBD1 as D (6 bases). CDR3 length: 14 residues. Looked up from germline, CDR1 is SGHRS and CDR2 is YFSETQ. V dropped 0 bases and J dropped 3 bases, with 9 bases sitting between them. The CDR3 DNA is TGCGCCAGCAGCTTGGTTCCAGGGGACACTGAAGCTTTCTTT. Its protein product is CASSLVPGDTEAFF.

V is TRBV19 and J is TRBJ2-1; 7 bases align to TRBD2. Per germline, CDR1 LNHDA and CDR2 SQIVND (reference sequence). The CDR3 contains 15 residues. The J segment lost 10 bases and the V segment lost 5 bases, leaving 14 bases of the junction unmatched. CDR3 DNA: TGTGCCAGTAGTCCCCGGGACTACCCTTCCTCCGAGCAGTTCTTC. Translated, it gives CASSPRDYPSSEQFF. The whole variable domain, filled in from reference TRBV19 and TRBJ2-1, reads DGGITQSPKYLFRKEGQNVTLSCEQNLNHDAMYWYRQDPGQGLRLIYYSQIVNDFQKGDIAEGYSVSREKKESFPLTVTSAQKNPTAFYLCASSPRDYPSSEQFFGPGTRLTVL.

This clone was found a few times. J is TRBJ2-5 and V is TRBV7-2; possibly TRBD1 for D (5 bases). V was clipped by 4 bases and J by 0 bases, with 12 bases between them. From germline, CDR1 is SGHTA and CDR2 FQGNSA. This CDR3 comprises 15 residues. The CDR3 DNA reads as TGTGCCAGCAGCTCGTACAGGATGTACCAAGAGACCCAGTACTTC. It encodes CASSSYRMYQETQYF.

In this sample, this clone turned up a few times. The V gene is TRBV7-2, the J gene TRBJ1-2, with D uncertain. Per germline, CDR1 SGHTA and CDR2 FQGNSA. Trimming cost V 1 base and J 4 bases, with 7 bases left between them. This CDR3 is built from 13 residues. The DNA of the CDR3 is TGTGCCAGCAGCTTAGTTTCGGCCTATGGCTACACCTTC. Amino acids: CASSLVSAYGYTF.

V gene TRBV7-2 combines with J gene TRBJ1-5; TRBD1 might be the D (6 bases). Germline V gene data show CDR1 as SGHTA and CDR2 as FQGNSA. The V end lost 6 bases, the J end lost 3 bases, and 18 bases lay between the germline ends. The length of the CDR3 is 16 residues. CDR3 nucleotides: TGTGCCAGCAGTTTTTCCGGGACAAGTTTCAATCAGCCCCAGCATTTT. Encoded protein: CASSFSGTSFNQPQHF.

In this sample, this clone turned up a few times. DNA of the CDR3: TGTGCCAGCAGCTTAGTAGCGCCCGCCTACGAGCAGTACTTC. Protein product: CASSLVAPAYEQYF. V usage is TRBV7-9 and J usage is TRBJ2-7, with a tentative D call TRBD2 (5 bases). CDR1 SEHNR and CDR2 FQNEAQ come from the germline V gene (reference sequence). Trimming cost V 1 base and J 2 bases, with 9 bases left between them. This CDR3 has 14 residues.

Only a few counts were recorded for this clone. This CDR3 reads CASSLGGPHPIGYTF. CDR3 nucleotide sequence: TGTGCCAGCAGCCTCGGGGGACCACACCCTATCGGCTACACCTTC. The chain recombines TRBV28 with TRBJ1-2, with D tentatively TRBD1 (5 bases). The V end was cut by 6 bases, the J end by 8 bases, with 22 bases between. Germline CDR1 reads MDHEN; CDR2 reads SYDVKM. This CDR3 is 15 amino acids long.

This chain connects TRBV2 to TRBJ2-4, with D maybe TRBD1 (5 bases). V lost 3 bases to trimming and J lost 3 bases, with 12 bases between them. Per the germline V gene, CDR1 is SNHLY and CDR2 is FYNNEI. CDR3 length: 15 residues. The CDR3 loop is CASSEQGLGKNIQYF. The CDR3, as DNA: TGTGCCAGCAGTGAGCAGGGTTTGGGCAAAAACATTCAGTACTTC.

This clone was seen a few times. This chain uses TRBV18 with TRBJ1-2; 10 nucleotides line up with TRBD1. Germline CDR1 reads KGHSH; CDR2 reads LQKENI. Germline trimming cut 3 bases from V and 6 bases from J; bases unmatched to any gene: 7. This CDR3 is 15 amino acids long. The CDR3 DNA reads TGTGCCAGCTCACCTATCCTAGACAGGGGGCATGGCTACACCTTC. It encodes CASSPILDRGHGYTF.

The sample holds a few counts of this clone. The chain has TRBV6-1 and TRBJ2-1, with 10 positions matching TRBD2. Germline CDR1 is MNHNS and CDR2 is SASEGT. This CDR3 has 15 residues. Unmatched junction bases numbered 4, after V lost 2 bases and J lost 6 bases. The CDR3: CASSESGRASNEQFF. The DNA for the CDR3 is TGTGCCAGCAGTGAAAGCGGGAGGGCCTCCAATGAGCAGTTCTTC.

The rearrangement uses TRBV20-1 and TRBJ2-3, with D unresolved. The CDR3 has 9 amino acids. Germline V lookup: CDR1 DFQATT, CDR2 SNEGSKA (reference sequence). The CDR3 reads CSALDTQYF. CDR3 DNA sequence: TGCAGCGCCTTAGATACGCAGTATTTT.

This clone appeared a few times. The chain has TRBV7-9 and TRBJ2-5; the match to TRBD1 covers 10 bases. After removal of 8 bases from V and 4 bases from J, the junction contained 7 bases not matched to a gene. Germline assignment: CDR1 SEHNR and CDR2 FQNEAQ (reference sequence). The CDR3 is 14 amino acids. The CDR3 is CASGTGEGAETQYF. Written as DNA, the CDR3 is TGTGCCAGCGGGACAGGGGAGGGAGCAGAGACCCAGTACTTC.

The chain links TRBV30 to TRBJ1-2; 7 bases are a match to TRBD1. The trim removed 7 bases at V and 3 bases at J, leaving 11 bases unmatched. The CDR3 has 14 amino acids. Germline CDR1 is GTSNPN and CDR2 is SVGIG (reference sequence). CDR3 sequence (DNA): TGTGCCTACAGGGCGGACAGGAACTACTATGGCTACACCTTC. Protein product: CAYRADRNYYGYTF.

This clone came up a few times. The chain is built from TRBV5-1 and TRBJ2-5; 7 bases agree with TRBD1. J lost 4 bases, V lost 4 bases, and 7 bases had no gene match. CDR3 length: 14 residues. The germline gives CDR1 SGHRS, CDR2 YFSETQ. CDR3 loop: CASSAEDRRETQYF. The CDR3 DNA follows: TGCGCCAGCAGCGCGGAGGACAGGAGAGAGACCCAGTACTTC.

The CDR3 nucleotides are TGCGCCAGCAGCTTATTGGGTGGGGCGGACGAGCAGTACTTC. It translates to CASSLLGGADEQYF. The V call is TRBV5-1, the J call TRBJ2-7, with D maybe TRBD1 (5 bases). Trimming pared 2 bases from V and 5 bases from J, leaving 14 bases between. The germline V gene has CDR1 SGHRS and CDR2 YFSETQ. The CDR3 is 14 amino acids.

Concerning this clone itself: This specimen includes other DNA sequences encoding the same CDR3. The J gene is TRBJ2-1, the V gene TRBV9, with no clear D. Germline V CDR1 and CDR2: SGDLS, YYNGEE. The V gene lost 1 base and the J gene lost 3 bases, with 2 bases spanning the gap. CDR3 length: 12 residues. CDR3 region: CASSVSYNEQFF. The DNA for the CDR3 is TGTGCCAGCAGCGTAAGCTACAATGAGCAGTTCTTC.

This clone was recorded a few times. The rearrangement links TRBV6-5 to TRBJ1-2, with 9 bases that match TRBD1. V lost 2 bases to trimming and J lost 2 bases; unmatched junction nucleotides: 3. The CDR3 length is 15 residues. Per the germline V gene, CDR1 is MNHEY and CDR2 is SVGAGI. The CDR3 here is CASSYRGQGNYGYTF. In DNA form, the CDR3 reads TGTGCCAGCAGTTACCGGGGACAGGGAAACTATGGCTACACCTTC.

The chain links TRBV6-5 to TRBJ2-1, with D perhaps matching TRBD1 (6 bases). Between the trimmed V and J ends, which lost 5 bases and 8 bases, there was a span of 19 bases. CDR1 and CDR2 (germline): MNHEY, SVGAGI. The CDR3 spans 15 residues. This CDR3 reads CASSVQGHRVDEQFF. Written as DNA, the CDR3 is TGTGCCAGCAGTGTCCAGGGACATAGAGTCGATGAGCAGTTCTTC.

This chain joins TRBV30 and TRBJ2-3, with D uncertain. The CDR3 totals 14 residues. V lost 2 bases and J lost 4, with 13 bases in between. From germline, CDR1 is GTSNPN and CDR2 SVGIG (reference sequence). The CDR3 DNA follows: TGTGCCTGGAGTTCGGATCTGCCGCCAGATACGCAGTATTTT. This encodes CAWSSDLPPDTQYF.

The genes are TRBV9 and TRBJ2-3; tentatively, D is TRBD1 (5 bases). Germline V gene lookup returns CDR1 SGDLS and CDR2 YYNGEE. V lost 0 bases and J lost 0, with 11 bases in between. The CDR3 consists of 16 residues. The CDR3 reads CASSVGTSESTDTQYF. For the CDR3, the DNA is TGTGCCAGCAGCGTAGGGACATCCGAGAGCACAGATACGCAGTATTTT.

This clone occurred a few times. Other DNA sequences in this sample translate to the same CDR3. This chain's CDR3 is CAWSVRSNQPQHF. The CDR3 DNA sequence: TGTGCCTGGAGTGTACGAAGCAATCAGCCCCAGCATTTT. The chain has TRBV30 and TRBJ1-5; D uncertain. The CDR3 consists of 13 residues. Germline V gene data show CDR1 as GTSNPN and CDR2 as SVGIG (reference sequence). V was shortened by 0 bases and J by 1 base, with 4 bases between the two germline ends.

The gene calls are TRBV5-1 and TRBJ2-1, with 9 nucleotides matching TRBD2. After removal of 2 bases from V and 5 bases from J, the junction contained 8 bases not matched to a gene. Germline V gene lookup returns CDR1 SGHRS and CDR2 YFSETQ. This CDR3 comprises 16 residues. The CDR3 loop is CASSFSSGRRNNEQFF. CDR3 nucleotides: TGCGCCAGCAGCTTCAGTAGCGGGAGACGGAACAATGAGCAGTTCTTC.

V and J are TRBV11-1 and TRBJ2-7; tentative D call: TRBD1 (5 bases). V lost 2 bases and J lost 4, with 15 bases in between. Germline V gene data show CDR1 as SGHAT and CDR2 as FQDESV (reference sequence). CDR3 length: 15 residues. This CDR3 is CASSLMGQGFYEQYF. The CDR3 coding sequence is TGTGCCAGCAGCTTAATGGGGCAAGGCTTTTACGAGCAGTACTTC.

This clone was seen more than once but under ten times. The sample holds other DNA sequences that translate to the same CDR3. The genes are TRBV11-2 and TRBJ2-4; possible D gene TRBD2, 6 bases. Germline CDR1 reads SGHAT; CDR2 reads FQNNGV. With 3 bases removed from V and 1 base from J, the gap between germline ends came to 7 bases. The CDR3 spans 14 residues. The CDR3 region is CASSFAGAKNIQYF. In DNA form, the CDR3 reads TGTGCCAGCAGCTTCGCGGGGGCCAAAAACATTCAGTACTTC.

The V and J genes are TRBV30 and TRBJ2-7, with a weak D call TRBD2 (5 bases). V was trimmed by 4 bases and J by 5 bases, leaving 12 bases between them. Germline V gives CDR1 GTSNPN, CDR2 SVGIG (reference sequence). This CDR3 is 12 amino acids long. CDR3 region: CAWMPRRNEQYF. The CDR3 DNA is TGTGCCTGGATGCCCAGGAGGAACGAGCAGTACTTC.

A note on this clone: Other DNA sequences from this sample encode an identical CDR3 as well. The chain joins TRBV18 to TRBJ1-1, with D possibly matching TRBD1 (5 bases). V was pared by 0 bases and J by 1 base, with 9 bases between. CDR1 is KGHSH, CDR2 LQKENI, per germline. The CDR3 loop spans 15 amino acids. The CDR3 loop is CASSPPLGGNTEAFF. CDR3 nucleotides: TGTGCCAGCTCACCACCGCTGGGGGGGAACACTGAAGCTTTCTTT.